This T cell receptor (beta chain) was sequenced in a study of shared clonotypes between healthy human individuals (TCRdb year 2020). Context from the whole study: A couple of women and three men aged 18 to 49 years were included in the cohort. The study deeply sequenced blood TCR repertoires of five healthy adults to estimate repertoire size and the extent of clonotype sharing between individuals. Libraries were prepared and TCR repertoires were sequenced by different laboratories using diverse techniques, in order to increase sequencing depth and limit assay-specific biases. Per donor, leukapheresis produced somewhere between about 0.8 and 9.5 billion PBMCs. What the research found in general, with its limitations: The genetic and exposure-history diversity represented was limited by the small number of donors. Only blood was sampled, and tissue TCR repertoires likely differ from those in blood. Based on pairwise subsampling, the degree of clonotype sharing among donors was expected to be affected by sequencing depth.

For this clone: Its specific antigen is unknown. Base qualities are not recorded, but no much larger clone differs from it by a single base.

Using the deep immunoSEQ assay, TCR CDR3 regions were amplified from genomic DNA by multiplex PCR. Extracted genomic DNA from each cell subset was distributed evenly across all wells of several immunoSEQ 96-well plates, and each plate was treated as a replicate. For unsorted PBMC, approximately 310 ng genomic DNA, equal to around 30,000 T cell genomes, was loaded into each replicate PCR. Ten immunoSEQ deep assay plates were used to sequence the unsorted PBMC genomic DNA. Purified libraries were quantified with a Qubit 3.0 fluorometer, sized on a Bioanalyzer 2100, and re-quantified with the KAPA Library Quantification kit. Every immunoSEQ 96-well plate was sequenced on a separate single-read 150-cycle Illumina NextSeq 550 flow cell. In the authors' own workflow: The immunoSEQ output contained only junctional sequences without quality scores, so filtering could not match that applied to full-length reads. To assign V/J genes and CDR3, sequences were annotated using PyIR, a Python wrapper for IgBLAST v1.9, with IMGT germline references. Reads were removed for weak V/J assignments (E-value above 1e-6), missing CDR3, stop codons, out-of-frame junctions, or ambiguous translated residues. V3J clonotypes were defined by identical inferred V gene, J gene, and CDR3 amino acid sequence. The percentage overlap between two repertoires was calculated by dividing the number of shared unique clonotypes by the size of the smaller repertoire. Richness of each repertoire was evaluated using RTK rarefaction, the Chao1 estimator, and Recon v2.1 estimates of unobserved clonotypes. What TCRdb holds here is the immuneACCESS table cut down to in-frame rearrangements. Part of the clones is not present; checked against another copy, under half of the missing clones reflect an unresolved V gene, and the others are unexplained. Clone size and the V and J calls come from that table; the DNA yielded D and trimming. Here the sample has over 400,000 clones; roughly 80% occur a single time. About an eighth of the sample goes to the ten largest clones.

The CDR3 goes from the cysteine to the phenylalanine over 12 residues. The read is trimmed to its CDR3 DNA, 36 bases read in frame from base 1. Trimming takes 6 bases off V and 7 bases off J; junction bases not matched to a gene: 5. From the germline V gene, CDR1 is SQVTM and CDR2 is ANQGSEA. The donors were healthy, HIV-negative adults with no recently reported acute infections or vaccinations. Only Caucasian adults living in Nashville, Tennessee, USA were represented among the donors. In the unsorted samples, 90 million or so PBMCs were counted, and genomic DNA was extracted using the QIAamp DNA Blood Mini kit. After blood collection by leukapheresis, PBMCs were isolated using Ficoll-Histopaque density gradient centrifugation and then cryopreserved in the vapor phase of liquid nitrogen.

The sequence is built from TRBV29-1 and TRBJ2-2; TRBD2 lines up with 7 middle nucleotides. This receptor was taken from a woman in her thirties or forties in good health. Some clones in this sample may be carry-over from other donors' samples. Sequences were obtained from PBMCs. The CDR3 region reads CSVSRTSGELFF. The base sequence is TGCAGCGTGTCCCGGACTAGCGGGGAGCTGTTTTTT.